Shown below are 21 T cell receptor beta chains from a single sample sequenced in a study of T cells in localized non-small cell lung cancer. Sequenced by immunoSEQ multiplex PCR; TCRdb stores in-frame clones only, minus some. The sample lists over a thousand clones; 35% to 40% were seen once. The sequences come from normal lung tissue next to the tumor, collected before any cancer treatment. The receptors here all came from a woman between 40 and 69 years old with stage I lung adenocarcinoma.

This clone has just a few counts. The chain carries TRBV6-8 and TRBJ1-1; TRBD1 might be the D (6 bases). Trimming stripped 5 bases from V and 7 bases from J, with 11 bases between. Germline CDR1 MNHGY, CDR2 SAAAGT. This CDR3 is built from 12 residues. CDR3 DNA: TGTGCCAGCAGTCCTACAGGGATTGAAGCTTTCTTT. Amino acid sequence: CASSPTGIEAFF.

The chain joins TRBV28 to TRBJ1-5, with 8 nucleotides matching TRBD1. CDR1 is MDHEN and CDR2 is SYDVKM in the germline V gene. The CDR3 extends over 15 amino acids. Germline trimming cut 6 bases from V and 2 bases from J; bases unmatched to any gene: 6. CDR3 residues: CASSPTGARNQPQHF. CDR3 bases: TGTGCCAGCAGCCCGACAGGGGCCCGCAATCAGCCCCAGCATTTT.

The chain employs TRBV28 and TRBJ2-7; tentative D call: TRBD1 (6 bases). CDR3 length equals 12 residues. V gave up 6 bases and J gave up 7 bases, with 13 bases separating them. Germline V lookup: CDR1 MDHEN, CDR2 SYDVKM. The CDR3 loop reads CASSPYQGEQYF. CDR3 coding DNA: TGTGCCAGCAGCCCATATCAGGGGGAGCAGTACTTC. The full variable domain, with the rest looked up from reference TRBV28 and TRBJ2-7, is DVKVTQSSRYLVKRTGEKVFLECVQDMDHENMFWYRQDPGLGLRLIYFSYDVKMKEKGDIPEGYSVSREKKERFSLILESASTNQTSMYLCASSPYQGEQYFGPGTRLTVT.

In this sample, this clone turned up a few times. The V gene is TRBV29-1, the J gene TRBJ1-3, with D perhaps TRBD1 (5 bases). This CDR3 is 12 amino acids long. Germline V gene lookup returns CDR1 SQVTM and CDR2 ANQGSEA. Trimming cost V 6 bases and J 4 bases, with 10 bases left between them. The CDR3 nucleotides read TGCAGCGTCAGGGTTGGGGGAAACACCATATATTTT. It yields the protein CSVRVGGNTIYF.

The chain couples TRBV28 to TRBJ2-2; D may be TRBD1 (6 bases). CDR1 is MDHEN and CDR2 is SYDVKM in the germline V gene. Trimming stripped 6 bases from V and 0 bases from J, with 14 bases between. CDR3 length equals 16 residues. CDR3 sequence (DNA): TGTGCCAGCAGACGGGTCGGACAGTCGAACACCGGGGAGCTGTTTTTT. Translated: CASRRVGQSNTGELFF.

The V and J genes are TRBV5-1 and TRBJ1-6; 8 positions match TRBD1. Germline CDR1 and CDR2: SGHRS and YFSETQ. After removal of 1 base from V and 8 bases from J, the junction contained 2 bases not matched to a gene. The CDR3 is 14 amino acids. In DNA form, the CDR3 reads TGCGCCAGCAGCTTGCAGACAGGGGATTCACCCCTCCACTTT. It is translated as CASSLQTGDSPLHF.

The V and J genes are TRBV25-1 and TRBJ2-3; 9 bases map to TRBD2. Germline V gives CDR1 MGHDK, CDR2 SYGVNS. The CDR3 runs 15 residues. J lost 2 bases, V lost 7 bases, and 7 bases had no gene match. In nucleotides, the CDR3 is TGTGCCAGCACTGCAGCTAGCGGGGCCACAGATACGCAGTATTTT. This gives the protein CASTAASGATDTQYF. Together with reference TRBV25-1 and TRBJ2-3, the CDR3 gives the full variable domain: EADIYQTPRYLVIGTGKKITLECSQTMGHDKMYWYQQDPGMELHLIHYSYGVNSTEKGDLSSESTVSRIRTEHFPLTLESARPSHTSQYLCASTAASGATDTQYFGPGTRLTVL.

The V call is TRBV19, the J call TRBJ1-5; D gene uncertain. Deletions cut 4 bases from V and 5 bases from J, with 9 bases between. The CDR3 has 13 amino acids. Germline CDR1 reads LNHDA; CDR2 reads SQIVND (reference sequence). As DNA, the CDR3 is TGTGCCAGTAGTAGAGGCAGCCATCAGCCCCAGCATTTT. Amino acid sequence: CASSRGSHQPQHF. The full variable domain, completed using reference TRBV19 and TRBJ1-5, is DGGITQSPKYLFRKEGQNVTLSCEQNLNHDAMYWYRQDPGQGLRLIYYSQIVNDFQKGDIAEGYSVSREKKESFPLTVTSAQKNPTAFYLCASSRGSHQPQHFGDGTRLSIL.

Here the CDR3 DNA reads TGTGCCAGCAGTTGGGAGCGGTACGAGCAGTACTTC. It yields the protein CASSWERYEQYF. This rearrangement joins TRBV6-8 to TRBJ2-7, with D perhaps matching TRBD2 (5 bases). Trimming left V 4 bases short and J 4 bases short, with 8 bases between. Per germline, CDR1 MNHGY and CDR2 SAAAGT. The CDR3 has 12 residues.

The J gene is TRBJ1-5, the V gene TRBV28, with 9 bases matching TRBD1. The trim removed 8 bases at V and 5 bases at J, leaving 4 bases unmatched. CDR1 and CDR2 (germline): MDHEN, SYDVKM. The CDR3 sequence is 13 residues long. The CDR3 coding sequence is TGTGCCAGCCGGACAGGGGAAGATCAGCCCCAGCATTTT. Translation gives CASRTGEDQPQHF.

This clone came up a few times. The rearrangement links TRBV19 to TRBJ2-7; 9 bases agree with TRBD1. The length of the CDR3 is 14 residues. CDR1 and CDR2 from the germline V gene are LNHDA and SQIVND (reference sequence). The junction had 12 bases not matched to a gene; V was cut back by 5 bases and J by 10 bases. The CDR3 coding sequence is TGTGCCAGTAGTCTCCCCGGGACAGGGACCCGCCAGTACTTC. Amino acid sequence: CASSLPGTGTRQYF.

The chain is built from TRBV18 and TRBJ1-3; 10 bases map to TRBD1. Germline V gene lookup returns CDR1 KGHSH and CDR2 LQKENI. V lost 3 bases and J lost 8; bases outside the gene matches: 4. The CDR3 spans 14 residues. The CDR3 spells CASSPAGTGDTIYF. CDR3 coding DNA: TGTGCCAGCTCACCTGCCGGGACAGGGGACACCATATATTTT.

This clone turned up a few times. The chain couples TRBV11-3 to TRBJ2-5; TRBD2 agrees at 11 bases. The CDR3 runs to 15 residues. Trimming removed 1 base from V and 5 bases from J; junction bases left unmatched: 3. Germline-derived CDR1 and CDR2 are SGHNT and YENEEA. CDR3 in DNA: TGTGCCAGCAGCTTAGGGGGGACTAGCGGTGAGACCCAGTACTTC. Translation: CASSLGGTSGETQYF.

This clone has just a few counts. The V gene is TRBV6-8, the J gene TRBJ1-2, with 10 bases fitting TRBD1. J lost 5 bases, V lost 2 bases, and 8 bases had no gene match. This CDR3 comprises 16 residues. The germline V gene has CDR1 MNHGY and CDR2 SAAAGT. The CDR3: CASSYVTGTGAYGYTF. CDR3 DNA: TGTGCCAGCAGTTACGTAACCGGGACAGGGGCTTATGGCTACACCTTC.

The rearrangement uses TRBV19 and TRBJ2-4; maybe TRBD2 (6 bases). From germline, CDR1 is LNHDA and CDR2 SQIVND (reference sequence). This CDR3 is 12 amino acids long. V was shortened by 7 bases and J by 9 bases, with 13 bases between the two germline ends. CDR3 sequence: CASMGTSAIQYF. DNA for the CDR3: TGTGCCAGTATGGGGACTTCTGCCATTCAGTACTTC.

This sequence joins TRBV12-5 and TRBJ2-7, with 11 positions matching TRBD1. This CDR3 spans 12 amino acids. Germline values: CDR1 LGHNT, CDR2 FRNRAP. CDR3 in amino acids: CASRDRGYEQYF. The CDR3 DNA sequence: TGTGCCAGTCGGGACAGGGGGTACGAGCAGTACTTC.

The chain employs TRBV9 and TRBJ1-4; tentatively, D is TRBD1 (5 bases). The length of the CDR3 is 17 residues. Trimming took 2 bases from V and 4 from J, leaving 18 bases between them. Per germline, CDR1 SGDLS and CDR2 YYNGEE. The CDR3 loop reads CASSVGVRLGDNEKLFF. The DNA for the CDR3 is TGTGCCAGCAGCGTGGGCGTAAGGTTAGGGGATAATGAAAAACTGTTTTTT.

The CDR3 sequence: CASRRTGELFF. CDR3 nucleotide sequence: TGTGCCAGCAGGCGGACCGGGGAGCTGTTTTTT. This chain uses TRBV14 with TRBJ2-2; no definite D call. CDR1 SGHDN and CDR2 FVKESK come from the germline V gene. This CDR3 is 11 amino acids long. The germline V and J ends were trimmed by 6 bases and 5 bases, with 4 bases remaining between them.

The gene calls are TRBV29-1 and TRBJ1-2; TRBD1 is a possible D gene (5 bases). The ends were cut back, 7 bases at V and 2 bases at J, with 14 bases in the middle. The germline CDR1 and CDR2 sequences are SQVTM and ANQGSEA. The CDR3 totals 13 residues. This chain's CDR3 is CSGTRGENYGYTF. In nucleotides, the CDR3 is TGCAGCGGTACTCGGGGGGAGAACTATGGCTACACCTTC.

The chain couples TRBV18 to TRBJ2-6; D not resolved. Germline CDR1 KGHSH, CDR2 LQKENI. The length of the CDR3 is 15 residues. V lost 4 bases, J lost 0 bases, and 7 bases lay in between. CDR3 region: CASSQDRSGANVLTF. The CDR3 DNA reads as TGTGCCAGCTCACAAGACCGCTCTGGGGCCAACGTCCTGACTTTC.

By sample share, this clone is medium-sized. CDR3 residues: CASSEAGEGTTEAFF. DNA of the CDR3: TGTGCCAGCAGTGAAGCAGGGGAAGGAACAACTGAAGCTTTCTTT. The chain uses TRBV6-1 and TRBJ1-1, with D possibly being TRBD1 (5 bases). Germline CDR1 and CDR2: MNHNS and SASEGT. This CDR3 is 15 amino acids long. Trimming stripped 0 bases from V and 5 bases from J, with 13 bases between.